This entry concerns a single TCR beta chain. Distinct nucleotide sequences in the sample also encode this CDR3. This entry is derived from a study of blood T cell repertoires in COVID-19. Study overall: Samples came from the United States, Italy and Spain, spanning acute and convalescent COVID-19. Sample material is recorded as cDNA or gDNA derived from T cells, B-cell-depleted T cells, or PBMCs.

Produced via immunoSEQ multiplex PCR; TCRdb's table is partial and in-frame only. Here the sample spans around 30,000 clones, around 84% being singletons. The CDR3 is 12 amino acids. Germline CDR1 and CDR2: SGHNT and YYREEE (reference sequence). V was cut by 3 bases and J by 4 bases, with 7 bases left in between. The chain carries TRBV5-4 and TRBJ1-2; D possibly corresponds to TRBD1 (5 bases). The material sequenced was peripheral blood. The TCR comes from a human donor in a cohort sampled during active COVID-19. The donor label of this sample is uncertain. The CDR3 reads CASSSDSYGYTF. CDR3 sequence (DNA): TGTGCCAGCAGCTCAGACAGCTATGGCTACACCTTC.